This T cell receptor (beta chain) originates from a study of blood T cell repertoires in COVID-19. Overall study: Donors in the United States, Italy and Spain gave samples during acute or convalescent COVID-19. Sources were T cells, B-cell-depleted T cells, or PBMCs; the material itself was cDNA or gDNA.

Authors' data handling: The authors estimated nucleated cell counts from reference gene primer amplification. Measured with immunoSEQ multiplex PCR; TCRdb has only the in-frame clones, and not every one. D and trimming come from the DNA, and the V and J calls and clone size come from that table. The sample holds 13,000 or so clones; around 74% are singletons and the top ten take about 43%. The receptor was isolated from a woman aged 80 or over with acute or convalescent COVID-19. The sample was peripheral blood.

The CDR3 bases are TGTGCCAGCAGCCATCGTGCAGGGACATCCTACGAGCAGTACTTC. It translates to CASSHRAGTSYEQYF. V gene TRBV14 combines with J gene TRBJ2-7; D is possibly TRBD1 (6 bases). V lost 3 bases to trimming and J lost 1 base, with 13 bases between them. CDR1 SGHDN and CDR2 FVKESK come from the germline V gene. The CDR3 totals 15 residues. The complete variable domain, with remaining parts taken from reference TRBV14 and TRBJ2-7, reads EAGVTQFPSHSVIEKGQTVTLRCDPISGHDNLYWYRRVMGKEIKFLLHFVKESKQDESGMPNNRFLAERTGGTYSTLKVQPAELEDSGVYFCASSHRAGTSYEQYFGPGTRLTVT.